A single sample gave rise to the 21 T cell receptor beta chains below, sequenced in a study of blood T cell repertoires in COVID-19. The protocol was immunoSEQ multiplex PCR, while the TCRdb copy is restricted to in-frame clones and leaves out a portion. The sample contains just over 250,000 clones, around 86% of which appear only once. The sequencing sample was made of peripheral blood. The receptors shown here come from a man aged 35 to 55 who had recovered from COVID-19.

V gene TRBV27 combines with J gene TRBJ1-1; D is unresolved. The CDR3 totals 14 residues. CDR1 MNHEY and CDR2 SMNVEV come from the germline V gene (reference sequence). Trimming pared 2 bases from V and 4 bases from J, leaving 11 bases between. In DNA form, the CDR3 reads TGTGCCAGCAGTTTAGGGTGGGGAGGCACTGAAGCTTTCTTT. Its protein product is CASSLGWGGTEAFF.

CDR3 DNA sequence: TGTGCCAGCAGCTTAGCCAATACCCGGGATTCCTCTGGAAACACCATATATTTT. This gives the protein CASSLANTRDSSGNTIYF. This chain uses TRBV13 with TRBJ1-3; D gene unclear. The CDR3 consists of 18 residues. Germline loops: CDR1 PRHDT, CDR2 FYEKMQ (reference sequence). The V gene lost 1 base and the J gene lost 0 bases, with 16 bases spanning the gap.

V is TRBV5-1 and J is TRBJ2-1; 8 bases are shared with TRBD2. Trimming at V came to 0 bases and at J to 10 bases, leaving 6 bases not matched to a gene. The germline CDR1 and CDR2 sequences are SGHRS and YFSETQ. The CDR3 covers 14 residues. The CDR3 bases are TGCGCCAGCAGCTTGGCGGGGGGGCCGGGAGAGCAGTTCTTC. It translates to CASSLAGGPGEQFF.

V and J are TRBV3-1 (or the pseudogene TRBV3-2) and TRBJ1-6; 7 bases match TRBD1. CDR3 length: 14 amino acids. Looked up from germline, CDR1 is LGHDT and CDR2 is YNNKEL (reference sequence). Trimming removed 4 bases from V and 9 bases from J; junction bases left unmatched: 6. CDR3 sequence (DNA): TGTGCCAGCAGCCGAGGGACAGTAGGTTCACCCCTCCACTTT. It encodes CASSRGTVGSPLHF.

In this sample, this clone turned up a few times. At one end the junction does not follow the germline gene, possibly because of a read error. The rearrangement links TRBV15 to TRBJ1-3; D may be TRBD1 (6 bases). CDR3 length equals 14 residues. Germline CDR1 LNHNV, CDR2 YYDKDF (reference sequence). DNA of the CDR3: TGTGCCACCAGCAGAGATAGGGGGACGAACCTAAAAGTGTTT. It yields the protein CATSRDRGTNLKVF.

This chain links TRBV6-2 or TRBV6-3 with TRBJ2-5, with 12 bases fitting TRBD2. Looked up from germline, CDR1 is MNHEY and CDR2 is SVGEGT. J lost 2 bases, V lost 2 bases, and 3 bases had no gene match. This CDR3 has 16 amino acids. In DNA form, the CDR3 reads TGTGCCAGCAGTTACACACTAGCGGGGGGACAAGAGACCCAGTACTTC. Translation: CASSYTLAGGQETQYF.

This clone was seen more than once but under ten times. This sequence joins TRBV2 and TRBJ1-6, with D maybe TRBD1 (5 bases). The CDR3 is 15 amino acids. CDR1 is SNHLY, CDR2 FYNNEI, per germline. V was pared by 5 bases and J by 6 bases, with 14 bases between. CDR3: CASSRGQGRNSPLHF. CDR3 in DNA: TGTGCCAGCAGTCGTGGCCAGGGCCGTAATTCACCCCTCCACTTT.

The chain is built from TRBV27 and TRBJ1-6; the D gene is possibly TRBD1 (6 bases). Germline lookup yields CDR1 MNHEY and CDR2 SMNVEV (reference sequence). V lost 2 bases, J lost 0 bases, and 17 bases lay in between. The CDR3 extends over 19 amino acids. CDR3 DNA: TGTGCCAGCAGTTTAACGGTGACAGGTGCCCACTCCTATAATTCACCCCTCCACTTT. Residues: CASSLTVTGAHSYNSPLHF.

The chain uses TRBV6-5 and TRBJ1-4; 7 nucleotides match TRBD1. After removal of 5 bases from V and 10 bases from J, the junction contained 10 bases not matched to a gene. Germline lookup yields CDR1 MNHEY and CDR2 SVGAGI. The CDR3 extends over 14 amino acids. The DNA for the CDR3 is TGTGCCAGCAGTAAATCCGGGACAGTTGGAAAACTGTTTTTT. Residues: CASSKSGTVGKLFF.

The chain couples TRBV7-9 to TRBJ2-1; 9 bases align to TRBD1. Trimming cost V 8 bases and J 2 bases; bases outside gene matches: 13. Germline V gene data show CDR1 as SEHNR and CDR2 as FQNEAQ (reference sequence). This CDR3 spans 17 amino acids. The CDR3 sequence: CASPGQGRLTPYNEQFF. As DNA, the CDR3 is TGTGCCAGCCCGGGACAGGGTCGACTTACCCCCTACAATGAGCAGTTCTTC.

The chain links TRBV10-2 to TRBJ2-4; D unresolved. Germline V CDR1 and CDR2: WSHSY, SAAADI. Trimming cost V 3 bases and J 0 bases, with 9 bases left between them. CDR3 length: 15 residues. CDR3 amino acids: CASSEQYPAKNIQYF. Written as DNA, the CDR3 is TGCGCCAGCAGTGAACAATATCCAGCCAAAAACATTCAGTACTTC.

The chain links TRBV18 to TRBJ2-2; a weak D match, TRBD2 (5 bases). The CDR3 length is 15 residues. The ends were cut back, 2 bases at V and 5 bases at J, with 12 bases in the middle. Germline V gene sequence: CDR1 KGHSH, CDR2 LQKENI. The CDR3 loop reads CASSPRRSGTGELFF. The CDR3 region has the DNA TGTGCCAGCTCACCAAGGAGGTCTGGGACCGGGGAGCTGTTTTTT.

The J gene is TRBJ1-5, the V gene TRBV9; the D gene is possibly TRBD1 (5 bases). The CDR3 is made up of 15 amino acids. V dropped 1 base and J dropped 1 base, with 9 bases sitting between them. The germline CDR1 and CDR2 sequences are SGDLS and YYNGEE. For the CDR3, the DNA is TGTGCCAGCAGCGTAATGACAGAGAGCAATCAGCCCCAGCATTTT. It yields the protein CASSVMTESNQPQHF.

The sample holds a few counts of this clone. The junction departs from germline at one end; a sequencing error may be responsible. The chain employs TRBV7-2 and TRBJ1-1, with D unresolved. Per the germline V gene, CDR1 is SGHTA and CDR2 is FQGNSA. The CDR3 is made up of 12 amino acids. The CDR3 protein is CASSTLTGEDFF. The CDR3 DNA follows: TGTGCCAGCAGCACTTTGACCGGGGAAGATTTCTTT.

This clone is a singleton in its sample. The chain joins TRBV3-1 (or the pseudogene TRBV3-2) to TRBJ2-7; 8 bases align to TRBD2. The CDR3 consists of 15 residues. Per germline, CDR1 LGHDT and CDR2 YNNKEL (reference sequence). Losses at the gene ends were 6 bases for V and 4 bases for J; bases not matched to a gene: 11. CDR3 sequence reads: CASSGQAGGQYEQYF. The CDR3 DNA follows: TGTGCCAGCAGTGGGCAGGCGGGAGGACAATACGAGCAGTACTTC.

This clone was seen only once. The chain links TRBV11-2 to TRBJ2-7; 10 bases align to TRBD1. The CDR3 is 15 residues long. Trimming cost V 1 base and J 4 bases; bases outside gene matches: 4. Germline loops: CDR1 SGHAT, CDR2 FQNNGV. For the CDR3, the DNA is TGTGCCAGCAGCTTAGTGGGACAGGGGAAGTACGAGCAGTACTTC. Translation gives CASSLVGQGKYEQYF.

The gene calls are TRBV19 and TRBJ2-1, with no clear D. This CDR3 region has 13 residues. Trimming cost V 3 bases and J 2 bases, with 5 bases left between them. The germline CDR1 and CDR2 sequences are LNHDA and SQIVND (reference sequence). Here the CDR3 DNA reads TGTGCCAGTAGTATCAGTACCTACAATGAGCAGTTCTTC. This translates into CASSISTYNEQFF.

The genes are TRBV11-3 and TRBJ2-3; D perhaps matches TRBD2 (6 bases). The CDR3 runs to 14 residues. V was trimmed by 4 bases and J by 4 bases, leaving 12 bases between them. The germline CDR1 and CDR2 sequences are SGHNT and YENEEA. The CDR3 protein is CASSSGLPPDTQYF. The CDR3, as DNA: TGTGCCAGCAGCTCGGGACTCCCCCCAGATACGCAGTATTTT. Drawing the rest from reference TRBV11-3 and TRBJ2-3, the complete variable domain is EAGVVQSPRYKIIEKKQPVAFWCNPISGHNTLYWYLQNLGQGPELLIRYENEEAVDDSQLPKDRFSAERLKGVDSTLKIQPAELGDSAVYLCASSSGLPPDTQYFGPGTRLTVL.

The chain employs TRBV5-6 and TRBJ1-2; 9 nucleotides agree with TRBD1. There are 14 residues in the CDR3. Germline V gives CDR1 SGHDT, CDR2 YYEEEE. J lost 4 bases, V lost 4 bases, and 5 bases had no gene match. This chain's CDR3 is CASSAQGAGYGYTF. CDR3 DNA sequence: TGTGCCAGCAGCGCACAGGGGGCAGGCTATGGCTACACCTTC.

A few counts support this clone. The chain has TRBV14 and TRBJ2-1; TRBD2 matches at 12 bases. The CDR3 loop spans 17 amino acids. Trimming removed 4 bases from V and 7 bases from J; junction bases left unmatched: 11. Germline assignment: CDR1 SGHDN and CDR2 FVKESK. The CDR3 DNA sequence: TGTGCCAGCAGCCCCCGCGCTAGCGGGGGGGCGGGGAATGAGCAGTTCTTC. The encoded protein is CASSPRASGGAGNEQFF.

The chain recombines TRBV2 with TRBJ2-3, with D tentatively TRBD2 (6 bases). The ends were cut back, 7 bases at V and 4 bases at J, with 6 bases in the middle. CDR1 SNHLY and CDR2 FYNNEI come from the germline V gene. The CDR3 length is 11 residues. This CDR3 is CASTSADTQYF. The CDR3 nucleotides read TGTGCCAGCACTAGCGCAGATACGCAGTATTTT.